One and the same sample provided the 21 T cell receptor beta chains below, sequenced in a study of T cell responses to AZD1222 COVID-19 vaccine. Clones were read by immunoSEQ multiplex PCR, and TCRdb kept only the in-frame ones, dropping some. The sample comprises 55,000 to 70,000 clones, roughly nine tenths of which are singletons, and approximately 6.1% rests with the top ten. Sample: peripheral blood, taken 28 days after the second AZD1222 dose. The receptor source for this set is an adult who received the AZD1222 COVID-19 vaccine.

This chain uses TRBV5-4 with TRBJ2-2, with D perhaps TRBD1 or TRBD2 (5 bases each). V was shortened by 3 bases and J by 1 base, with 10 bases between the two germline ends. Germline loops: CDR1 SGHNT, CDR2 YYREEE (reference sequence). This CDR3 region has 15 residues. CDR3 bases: TGTGCCAGCAGCTCCGGGACCAAGAACACCGGGGAGCTGTTTTTT. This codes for CASSSGTKNTGELFF.

CDR3 nucleotides: TGTGCCAGCAGCGGAAGCGGGGGGGCTGGGGCCAAAAACATTCAGTACTTC. Protein product: CASSGSGGAGAKNIQYF. The chain joins TRBV7-2 to TRBJ2-4; 10 bases map to TRBD2. Germline V gene sequence: CDR1 SGHTA, CDR2 FQGNSA. The CDR3 runs to 17 residues. J gave up 1 base and V 5 bases, and 8 bases lay outside the gene matches.

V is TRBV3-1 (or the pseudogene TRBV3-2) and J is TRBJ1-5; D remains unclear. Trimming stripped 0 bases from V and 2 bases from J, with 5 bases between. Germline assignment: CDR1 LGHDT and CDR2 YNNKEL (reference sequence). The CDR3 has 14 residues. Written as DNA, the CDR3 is TGTGCCAGCAGCCAAGATTCGGGCAATCAGCCCCAGCATTTT. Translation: CASSQDSGNQPQHF.

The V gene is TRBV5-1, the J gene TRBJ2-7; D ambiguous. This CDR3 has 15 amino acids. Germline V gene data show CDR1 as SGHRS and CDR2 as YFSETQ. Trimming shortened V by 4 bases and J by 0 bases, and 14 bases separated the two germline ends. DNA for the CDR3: TGCGCCAGCAGCGCTAGACGGTCCCACTCCTACGAGCAGTACTTC. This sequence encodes CASSARRSHSYEQYF.

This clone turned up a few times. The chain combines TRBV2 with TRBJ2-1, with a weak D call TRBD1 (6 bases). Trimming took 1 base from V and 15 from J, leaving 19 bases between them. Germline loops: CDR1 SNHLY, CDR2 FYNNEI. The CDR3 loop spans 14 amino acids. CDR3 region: CASSEDRTASVRFF. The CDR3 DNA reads TGTGCCAGCAGTGAAGACAGGACAGCATCGGTGCGGTTCTTC.

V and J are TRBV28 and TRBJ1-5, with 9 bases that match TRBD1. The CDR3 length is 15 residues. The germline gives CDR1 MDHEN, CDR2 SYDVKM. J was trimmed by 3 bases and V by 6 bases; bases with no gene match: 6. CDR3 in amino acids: CASSPTGGLNQPQHF. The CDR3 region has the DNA TGTGCCAGCAGCCCAACAGGGGGCCTCAATCAGCCCCAGCATTTT.

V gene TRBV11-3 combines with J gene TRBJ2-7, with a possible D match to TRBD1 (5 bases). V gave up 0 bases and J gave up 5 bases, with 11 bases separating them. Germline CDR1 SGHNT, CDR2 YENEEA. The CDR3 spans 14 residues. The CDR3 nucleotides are TGTGCCAGCAGCTTAGACAGGGTTCGGGACGAGCAGTACTTC. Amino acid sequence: CASSLDRVRDEQYF.

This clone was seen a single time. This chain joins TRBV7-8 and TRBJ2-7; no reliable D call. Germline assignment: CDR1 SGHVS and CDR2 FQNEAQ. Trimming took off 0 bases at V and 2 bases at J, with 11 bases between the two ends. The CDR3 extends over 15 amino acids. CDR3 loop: CASSLARASPYEQYF. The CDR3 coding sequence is TGTGCCAGCAGCTTAGCGAGAGCGTCCCCCTACGAGCAGTACTTC.

The CDR3 DNA is TGCGCCAGCAGGGCGCAGTTACAAGAGACCCAGTACTTC. Encoded protein: CASRAQLQETQYF. This chain links TRBV10-2 with TRBJ2-5; D is undetermined. CDR1 and CDR2 (germline): WSHSY, SAAADI. The ends were cut back, 6 bases at V and 2 bases at J, with 10 bases in the middle. CDR3 size: 13 residues.

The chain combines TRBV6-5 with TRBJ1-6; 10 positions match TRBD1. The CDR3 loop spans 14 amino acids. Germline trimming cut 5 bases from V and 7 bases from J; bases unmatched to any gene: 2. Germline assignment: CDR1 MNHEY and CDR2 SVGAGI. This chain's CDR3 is CASSRQGANSPLHF. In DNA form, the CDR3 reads TGTGCCAGCAGTCGACAGGGGGCGAATTCACCCCTCCACTTT.

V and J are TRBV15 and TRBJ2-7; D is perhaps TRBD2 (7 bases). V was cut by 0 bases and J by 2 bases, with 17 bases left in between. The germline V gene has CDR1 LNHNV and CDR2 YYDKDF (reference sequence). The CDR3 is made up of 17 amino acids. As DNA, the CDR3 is TGTGCCACCAGCAGAGAGTTGGGGGGGGCGAACCCCTACGAGCAGTACTTC. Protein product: CATSRELGGANPYEQYF.

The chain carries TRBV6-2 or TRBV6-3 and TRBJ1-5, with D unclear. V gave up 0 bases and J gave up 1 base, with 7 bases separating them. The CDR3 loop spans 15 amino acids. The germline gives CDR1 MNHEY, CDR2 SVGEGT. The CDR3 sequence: CASSYSTGSNQPQHF. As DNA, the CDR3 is TGTGCCAGCAGTTACTCGACTGGGAGCAATCAGCCCCAGCATTTT.

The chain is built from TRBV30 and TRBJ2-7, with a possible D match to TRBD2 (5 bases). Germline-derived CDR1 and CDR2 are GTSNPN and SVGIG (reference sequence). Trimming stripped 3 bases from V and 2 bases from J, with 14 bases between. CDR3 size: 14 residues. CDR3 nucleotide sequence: TGTGCCTGGAGGGACGGGATTAGTCCCTACGAGCAGTACTTC. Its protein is CAWRDGISPYEQYF.

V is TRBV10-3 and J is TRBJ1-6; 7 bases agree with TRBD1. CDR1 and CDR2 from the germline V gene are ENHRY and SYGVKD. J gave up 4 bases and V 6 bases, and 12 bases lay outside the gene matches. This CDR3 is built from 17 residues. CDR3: CAISSGTATLYNSPLHF. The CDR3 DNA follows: TGTGCCATCAGCTCCGGGACAGCCACTCTTTATAATTCACCCCTCCACTTT.

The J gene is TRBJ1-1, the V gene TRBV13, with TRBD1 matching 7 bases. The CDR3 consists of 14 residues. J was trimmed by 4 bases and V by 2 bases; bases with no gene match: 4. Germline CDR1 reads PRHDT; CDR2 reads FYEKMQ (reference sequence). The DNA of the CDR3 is TGTGCCAGCAGCTTAAGGTCAGGGGGCACTGAAGCTTTCTTT. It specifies CASSLRSGGTEAFF.

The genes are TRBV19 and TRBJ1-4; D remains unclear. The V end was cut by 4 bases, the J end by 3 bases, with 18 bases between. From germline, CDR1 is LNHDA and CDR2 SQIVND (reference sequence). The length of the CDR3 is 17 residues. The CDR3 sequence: CASSTPRRFQANEKLFF. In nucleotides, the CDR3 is TGTGCCAGTAGTACTCCCCGTCGGTTTCAGGCTAATGAAAAACTGTTTTTT.

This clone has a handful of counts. CDR3 DNA: TGTGCCAGCAGTGGGGACAGGGGGGCGCCTAATGAAAAACTGTTTTTT. Protein sequence: CASSGDRGAPNEKLFF. The rearrangement links TRBV6-1 to TRBJ1-4; 11 bases align to TRBD1. CDR3 length equals 16 residues. V dropped 4 bases and J dropped 3; count of bases not matched to a gene: 4. Germline V gene data show CDR1 as MNHNS and CDR2 as SASEGT.

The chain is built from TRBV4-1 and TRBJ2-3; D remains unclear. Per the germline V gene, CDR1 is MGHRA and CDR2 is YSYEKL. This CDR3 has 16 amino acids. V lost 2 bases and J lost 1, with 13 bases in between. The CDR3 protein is CASSQMGTSGTDTQYF. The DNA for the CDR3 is TGCGCCAGCAGCCAAATGGGCACGAGTGGCACAGATACGCAGTATTTT.

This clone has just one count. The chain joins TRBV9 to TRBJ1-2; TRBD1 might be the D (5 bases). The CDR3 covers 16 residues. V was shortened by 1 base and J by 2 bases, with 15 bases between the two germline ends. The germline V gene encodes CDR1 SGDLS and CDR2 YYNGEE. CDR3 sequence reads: CASSVRAGSINYGYTF. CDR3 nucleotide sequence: TGTGCCAGCAGCGTAAGGGCAGGGAGTATCAACTATGGCTACACCTTC. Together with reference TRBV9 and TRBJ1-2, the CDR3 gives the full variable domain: DSGVTQTPKHLITATGQRVTLRCSPRSGDLSVYWYQQSLDQGLQFLIQYYNGEERAKGNILERFSAQQFPDLHSELNLSSLELGDSALYFCASSVRAGSINYGYTFGSGTRLTVV.

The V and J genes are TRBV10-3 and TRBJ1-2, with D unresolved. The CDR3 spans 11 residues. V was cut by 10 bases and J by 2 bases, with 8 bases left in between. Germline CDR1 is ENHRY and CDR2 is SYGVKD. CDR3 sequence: CATRRNYGYTF. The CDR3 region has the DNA TGTGCCACGCGGCGGAACTATGGCTACACCTTC.

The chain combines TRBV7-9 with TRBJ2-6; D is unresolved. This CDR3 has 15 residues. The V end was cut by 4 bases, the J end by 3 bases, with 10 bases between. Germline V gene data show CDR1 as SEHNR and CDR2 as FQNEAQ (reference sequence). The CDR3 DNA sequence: TGTGCCAGCAGCTCCCGTGTGGGTGGGGCCAACGTCCTGACTTTC. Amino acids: CASSSRVGGANVLTF. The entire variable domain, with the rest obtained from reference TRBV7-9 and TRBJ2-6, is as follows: DTGVSQNPRHKITKRGQNVTFRCDPISEHNRLYWYRQTLGQGPEFLTYFQNEAQLEKSRLLSDRFSAERPKGSFSTLEIQRTEQGDSAMYLCASSSRVGGANVLTFGAGSRLTVL.